This entry is about one T cell receptor beta chain. PCR amplification relied on 60 Vbeta primers (plus 13 Jbeta primers). Produced via immunoSEQ multiplex PCR; TCRdb's table is partial and in-frame only. The sample consists of about 170,000 clones, more than 75% of them appearing once. This sample is part of a study of cytomegalovirus exposure and HLA in healthy donors. This CDR3 comprises 15 residues. Germline assignment: CDR1 SGHKS and CDR2 YYEKEE (reference sequence). The V and J ends lost 6 bases and 8 bases, in that order; junction bases with no gene match: 16. This sequence joins TRBV5-5 and TRBJ1-1, with 7 positions matching TRBD1. This sequence was found in a man aged 25-40 years in good health and CMV-seropositive. Sequenced: PBMCs. The CDR3 DNA sequence: TGTGCCAGCACCCCAGGGACAGTGGGCCTAGAAGAAGCTTTCTTT. It yields the protein CASTPGTVGLEEAFF.